Presented here are 18 T cell receptor beta chains from one specimen sequenced in a study of beta chain features in type 1 diabetes. Of the isolated RNA, all was reverse transcribed, and so the sequenced material was expressed TCRB transcripts. The table came from immunoSEQ multiplex PCR; TCRdb's copy has only in-frame clones and leaves some out. The table shows roughly 140,000 clones, with around 8% occurring only once. The sequencing sample was made of central memory CD4+ T cells from blood. The receptors come from a man aged 18 to 29 in good health.

This clone has ten or more counts. V is TRBV28 and J is TRBJ2-5; 8 positions agree with TRBD2. The CDR3 is 13 residues long. The junction had 2 bases not matched to a gene; V was cut back by 6 bases and J by 2 bases. CDR1 MDHEN and CDR2 SYDVKM come from the germline V gene. The CDR3 here is CASRTSGQETQYF. In DNA, the CDR3 is TGTGCCAGCAGAACTAGCGGACAAGAGACCCAGTACTTC.

The V and J genes are TRBV5-5 and TRBJ1-1, with D tentatively TRBD1 (5 bases). V lost 0 bases and J 1 base, leaving 10 bases between the germline ends. The germline CDR1 and CDR2 sequences are SGHKS and YYEKEE (reference sequence). This CDR3 spans 15 amino acids. The CDR3 DNA reads as TGTGCCAGCAGCTTGGAGTGGGGGGGGAACACTGAAGCTTTCTTT. It specifies CASSLEWGGNTEAFF.

This chain connects TRBV5-6 to TRBJ1-2; 7 positions agree with TRBD1. V trimming: 3 bases; J trimming: 8 bases; junction bases outside the gene matches: 7. Germline values: CDR1 SGHDT, CDR2 YYEEEE. This CDR3 has 13 residues. The DNA for the CDR3 is TGTGCCAGCAGCTGGGGGCAGGGGGTAGGCTACACCTTC. Its translation is CASSWGQGVGYTF. Filled out from reference TRBV5-6 and TRBJ1-2, the complete variable domain reads DAGVTQSPTHLIKTRGQQVTLRCSPKSGHDTVSWYQQALGQGPQFIFQYYEEEERQRGNFPDRFSGHQFPNYSSELNVNALLLGDSALYLCASSWGQGVGYTFGSGTRLTVV.

The chain combines TRBV6-5 with TRBJ1-2; 7 bases agree with TRBD1. The junction had 6 bases not matched to a gene; V was cut back by 0 bases and J by 2 bases. Germline V CDR1 and CDR2: MNHEY, SVGAGI. The CDR3 covers 16 residues. The CDR3 DNA is TGTGCCAGCAGTTACTCGGCCGGGACAGTGAACTATGGCTACACCTTC. Translating gives CASSYSAGTVNYGYTF.

This clone was counted only a few times. The V gene is TRBV2, the J gene TRBJ1-2; D gene ambiguous. The CDR3 is made up of 13 amino acids. The germline gives CDR1 SNHLY, CDR2 FYNNEI. V gave up 6 bases and J gave up 0 bases, with 8 bases separating them. CDR3 sequence (DNA): TGTGCCAGCAGCGACGCGGCTAACTATGGCTACACCTTC. This translates into CASSDAANYGYTF.

The J gene is TRBJ1-5, the V gene TRBV4-2; D unresolved. V lost 1 base to trimming and J lost 6 bases, with 10 bases between them. The CDR3 contains 14 residues. From germline, CDR1 is LGHNA and CDR2 YNFKEQ. CDR3 region: CASSQVEWVQPQHF. CDR3 nucleotides: TGTGCCAGCAGCCAAGTGGAGTGGGTTCAGCCCCAGCATTTT.

This clone was seen a handful of times. This chain uses TRBV5-6 with TRBJ2-6; 7 positions agree with TRBD1. Unmatched junction bases numbered 4, after V lost 2 bases and J lost 2 bases. Looked up from germline, CDR1 is SGHDT and CDR2 is YYEEEE. The CDR3 is made up of 16 amino acids. In DNA form, the CDR3 reads TGTGCCAGCAGCTTATACAGGGGCGCTGGGGCCAACGTCCTGACTTTC. This codes for CASSLYRGAGANVLTF.

This clone was observed a single time. The CDR3 nucleotides are TGTGCCAGCAGTTCCATACTCAGGGATACGCAGTATTTT. Translated, it gives CASSSILRDTQYF. The chain employs TRBV6-5 and TRBJ2-3; D is uncertain. The CDR3 runs 13 residues. Germline CDR1 MNHEY, CDR2 SVGAGI. Trimming took off 4 bases at V and 6 bases at J, with 11 bases between the two ends.

The V call is TRBV18, the J call TRBJ2-1; TRBD2 matches at 10 bases. Germline CDR1 KGHSH, CDR2 LQKENI. The junction had 5 bases not matched to a gene; V was cut back by 3 bases and J by 9 bases. CDR3 length equals 14 residues. The CDR3 reads CASSPPSGSFEQFF. CDR3 in DNA: TGTGCCAGCTCACCGCCTAGCGGGAGTTTTGAGCAGTTCTTC. Drawing the rest from reference TRBV18 and TRBJ2-1, the complete variable domain is NAGVMQNPRHLVRRRGQEARLRCSPMKGHSHVYWYRQLPEEGLKFMVYLQKENIIDESGMPKERFSAEFPKEGPSILRIQQVVRGDSAAYFCASSPPSGSFEQFFGPGTRLTVL.

The chain couples TRBV7-3 to TRBJ2-3; 10 bases are a match to TRBD2. Per the germline V gene, CDR1 is SGHTA and CDR2 is FQGTGA. CDR3 length: 17 residues. The ends lost 5 bases at V and 1 base at J; junction bases unmatched: 9. The chain's CDR3 is CASSPKVAGGGTDTQYF. DNA of the CDR3: TGTGCCAGCAGCCCGAAGGTAGCGGGAGGAGGCACAGATACGCAGTATTTT.

V is TRBV7-3 and J is TRBJ2-1; 7 bases match TRBD1. The germline gives CDR1 SGHTA, CDR2 FQGTGA. The CDR3 contains 16 residues. The ends lost 4 bases at V and 0 bases at J; junction bases unmatched: 6. CDR3 protein: CASSSTGVSSYNEQFF. The DNA for the CDR3 is TGTGCCAGCAGCTCCACAGGGGTAAGCTCCTACAATGAGCAGTTCTTC. Full variable domain (rest looked up from reference TRBV7-3 and TRBJ2-1): GAGVSQTPSNKVTEKGKYVELRCDPISGHTALYWYRQSLGQGPEFLIYFQGTGAADDSGLPNDRFFAVRPEGSVSTLKIQRTERGDSAVYLCASSSTGVSSYNEQFFGPGTRLTVL.

The chain is built from TRBV20-1 and TRBJ1-4, with 7 bases matching TRBD1. Germline V gives CDR1 DFQATT, CDR2 SNEGSKA (reference sequence). V lost 3 bases and J lost 10; bases outside the gene matches: 2. The CDR3 length is 11 residues. The CDR3 loop is CSASSGGKLFF. CDR3 nucleotide sequence: TGCAGTGCTAGTTCAGGGGGAAAACTGTTTTTT.

Only a few counts were recorded for this clone. CDR3 region: CAWAGQGNSPLHF. The CDR3 nucleotides are TGTGCCTGGGCGGGACAGGGAAATTCACCCCTCCACTTT. The chain carries TRBV30 and TRBJ1-6; 9 bases fit TRBD1. CDR1 is GTSNPN and CDR2 is SVGIG in the germline V gene (reference sequence). The V and J ends lost 5 bases and 7 bases, in that order; junction bases with no gene match: 3. This CDR3 is 13 amino acids long.

This chain links TRBV6-6 with TRBJ1-4, with a weak D call TRBD1 (5 bases). The CDR3 length is 14 residues. V gave up 6 bases and J gave up 5 bases, with 13 bases separating them. Germline lookup yields CDR1 MNHNY and CDR2 SVGAGI (reference sequence). The CDR3 DNA is TGTGCCAGCAGGACGCAGGGCGCAAATGAAAAACTGTTTTTT. Amino acid sequence: CASRTQGANEKLFF.

This clone has a handful of counts. This chain joins TRBV4-3 and TRBJ2-1; the match to TRBD1 covers 7 bases. Germline-derived CDR1 and CDR2 are LGHNA and YSLEER. J gave up 10 bases and V 0 bases, and 6 bases lay outside the gene matches. This CDR3 has 14 amino acids. CDR3 protein: CASSQDRGSMEQFF. CDR3 sequence (DNA): TGCGCCAGCAGCCAAGACAGGGGGTCGATGGAGCAGTTCTTC.

The rearrangement uses TRBV28 and TRBJ1-2; no definite D call. The CDR3 spans 11 residues. In germline, CDR1 is MDHEN, CDR2 SYDVKM. V was pared by 4 bases and J by 10 bases, with 10 bases between. This CDR3 reads CASSSRGVYTF. The CDR3 DNA is TGTGCCAGCAGTTCCCGGGGAGTCTACACCTTC.

V and J are TRBV7-2 and TRBJ1-6; D may be TRBD1 (6 bases). Trimming shortened V by 6 bases and J by 4 bases, and 10 bases separated the two germline ends. CDR3 size: 14 residues. The V gene's germline CDR1 is SGHTA and CDR2 FQGNSA. This CDR3 reads CASSRTEYNSPLHF. CDR3 sequence (DNA): TGTGCCAGCAGTCGGACAGAATATAATTCACCCCTCCACTTT. The full variable domain, rest sourced from reference TRBV7-2 and TRBJ1-6, is GAGVSQSPSNKVTEKGKDVELRCDPISGHTALYWYRQSLGQGLEFLIYFQGNSAPDKSGLPSDRFSAERTGGSVSTLTIQRTQQEDSAVYLCASSRTEYNSPLHFGNGTRLTVT.

The CDR3 DNA reads as TGTGCCAGCAGCCCAAACGGGAATCTGGGAGAGCAGTTCTTC. This sequence encodes CASSPNGNLGEQFF. The V gene is TRBV7-7, the J gene TRBJ2-1; perhaps TRBD2 as D (5 bases). The germline CDR1 and CDR2 sequences are SSHAT and FNYEAQ (reference sequence). V was shortened by 5 bases and J by 10 bases, with 18 bases between the two germline ends. This CDR3 region has 14 residues.